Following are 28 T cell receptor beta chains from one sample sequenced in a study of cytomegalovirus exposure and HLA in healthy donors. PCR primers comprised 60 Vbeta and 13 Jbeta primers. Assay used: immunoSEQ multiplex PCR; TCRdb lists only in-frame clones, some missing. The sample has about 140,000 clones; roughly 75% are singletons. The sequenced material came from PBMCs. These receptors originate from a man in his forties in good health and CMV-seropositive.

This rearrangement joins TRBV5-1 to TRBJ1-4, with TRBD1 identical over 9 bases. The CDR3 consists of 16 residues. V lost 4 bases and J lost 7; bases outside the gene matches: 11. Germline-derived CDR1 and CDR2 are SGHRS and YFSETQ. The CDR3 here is CASSLIPGQGGEKLFF. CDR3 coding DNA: TGCGCCAGCAGCCTGATACCGGGACAGGGTGGTGAAAAACTGTTTTTT.

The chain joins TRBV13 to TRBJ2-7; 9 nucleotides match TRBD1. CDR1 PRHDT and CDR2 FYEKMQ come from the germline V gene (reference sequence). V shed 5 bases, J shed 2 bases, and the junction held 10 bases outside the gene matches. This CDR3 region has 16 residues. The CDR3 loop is CASSPPDRGRTYEQYF. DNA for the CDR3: TGTGCCAGCAGCCCCCCGGACAGGGGACGTACCTACGAGCAGTACTTC.

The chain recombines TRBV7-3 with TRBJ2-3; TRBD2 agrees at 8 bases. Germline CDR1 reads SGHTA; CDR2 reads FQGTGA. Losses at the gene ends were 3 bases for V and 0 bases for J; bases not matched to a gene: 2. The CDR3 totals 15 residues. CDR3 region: CASSFSGISTDTQYF. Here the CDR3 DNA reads TGTGCCAGCAGCTTTAGCGGGATCAGCACAGATACGCAGTATTTT.

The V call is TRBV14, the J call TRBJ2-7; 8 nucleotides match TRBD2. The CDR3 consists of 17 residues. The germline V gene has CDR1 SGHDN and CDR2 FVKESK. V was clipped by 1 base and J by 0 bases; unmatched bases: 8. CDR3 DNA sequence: TGTGCCAGCAGCCAAGTATCCAGCGGGAGATTCTCCTACGAGCAGTACTTC. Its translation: CASSQVSSGRFSYEQYF.

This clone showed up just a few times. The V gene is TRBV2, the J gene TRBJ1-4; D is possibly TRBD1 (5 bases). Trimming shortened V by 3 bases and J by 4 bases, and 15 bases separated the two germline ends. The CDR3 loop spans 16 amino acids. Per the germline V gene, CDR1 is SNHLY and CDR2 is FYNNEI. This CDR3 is CASSEASGGYNEKLFF. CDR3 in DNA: TGTGCCAGCAGTGAGGCGTCGGGGGGGTATAATGAAAAACTGTTTTTT.

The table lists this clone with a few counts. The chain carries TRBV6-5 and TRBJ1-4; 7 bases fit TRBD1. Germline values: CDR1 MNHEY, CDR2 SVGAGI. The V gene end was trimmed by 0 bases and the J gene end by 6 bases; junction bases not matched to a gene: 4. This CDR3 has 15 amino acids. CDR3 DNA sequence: TGTGCCAGCAGTTACTCACGACAGGGTTATGAAAAACTGTTTTTT. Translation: CASSYSRQGYEKLFF.

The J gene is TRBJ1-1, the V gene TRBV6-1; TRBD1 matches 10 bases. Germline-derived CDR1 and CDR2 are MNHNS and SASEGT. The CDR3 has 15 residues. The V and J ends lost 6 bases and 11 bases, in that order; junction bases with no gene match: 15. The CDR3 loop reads CASRGGDRGSGSAFF. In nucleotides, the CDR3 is TGTGCCAGCAGGGGGGGGGACAGGGGTTCGGGTTCGGCTTTCTTT.

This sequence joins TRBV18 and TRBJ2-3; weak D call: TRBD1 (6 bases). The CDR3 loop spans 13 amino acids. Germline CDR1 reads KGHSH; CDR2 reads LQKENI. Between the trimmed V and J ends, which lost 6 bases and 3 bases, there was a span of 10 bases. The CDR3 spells CASSLQGTDTQYF. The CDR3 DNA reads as TGTGCCAGCTCGTTACAGGGAACAGATACGCAGTATTTT.

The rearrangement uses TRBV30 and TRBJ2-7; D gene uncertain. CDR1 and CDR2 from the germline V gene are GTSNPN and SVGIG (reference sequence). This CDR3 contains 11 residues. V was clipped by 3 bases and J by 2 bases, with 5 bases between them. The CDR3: CAWSPAYEQYF. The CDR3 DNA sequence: TGTGCCTGGAGCCCCGCCTACGAGCAGTACTTC.

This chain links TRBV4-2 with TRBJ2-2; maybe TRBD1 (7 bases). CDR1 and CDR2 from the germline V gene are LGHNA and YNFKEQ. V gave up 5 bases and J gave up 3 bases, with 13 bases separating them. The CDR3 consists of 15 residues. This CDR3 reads CASSSRDRDTGELFF. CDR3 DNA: TGTGCCAGCAGCTCGCGGGACAGAGACACCGGGGAGCTGTTTTTT.

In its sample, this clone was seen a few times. The CDR3: CASSGGIGAPLTDTQYF. The CDR3 coding sequence is TGTGCCAGCAGCGGGGGGATCGGAGCTCCCCTCACAGATACGCAGTATTTT. This chain links TRBV5-4 with TRBJ2-3; weak D call: TRBD2 (6 bases). Deletions cut 4 bases from V and 2 bases from J, with 20 bases between. Germline assignment: CDR1 SGHNT and CDR2 YYREEE (reference sequence). The CDR3 runs 17 residues.

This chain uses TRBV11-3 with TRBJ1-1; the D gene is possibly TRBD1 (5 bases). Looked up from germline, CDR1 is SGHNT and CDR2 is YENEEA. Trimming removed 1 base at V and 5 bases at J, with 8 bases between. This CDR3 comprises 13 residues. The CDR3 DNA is TGTGCCAGCAGCTTAGCCGGGGGAACTGAAGCTTTCTTT. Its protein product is CASSLAGGTEAFF.

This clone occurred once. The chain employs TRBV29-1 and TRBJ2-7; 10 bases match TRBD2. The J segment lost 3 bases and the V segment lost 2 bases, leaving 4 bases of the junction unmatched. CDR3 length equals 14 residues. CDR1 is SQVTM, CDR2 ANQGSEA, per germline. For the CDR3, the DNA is TGCAGCGTTGAATTAGCGGGAGGCTTCTACGAGCAGTACTTC. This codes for CSVELAGGFYEQYF.

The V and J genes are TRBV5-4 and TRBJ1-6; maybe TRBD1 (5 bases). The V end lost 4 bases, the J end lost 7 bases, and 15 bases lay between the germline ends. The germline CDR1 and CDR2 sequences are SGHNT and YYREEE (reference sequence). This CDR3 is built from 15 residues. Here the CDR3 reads CASSPVLGGNSPLHF. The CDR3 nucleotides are TGTGCCAGCAGCCCGGTTCTCGGGGGGAATTCACCCCTCCACTTT.

CDR3 DNA: TGTGCCAGTAGTTGGCAGGGTCGGGATGGCTACACCTTC. Protein sequence: CASSWQGRDGYTF. V gene TRBV19 combines with J gene TRBJ1-2, with D perhaps TRBD1 (5 bases). Germline V gives CDR1 LNHDA, CDR2 SQIVND (reference sequence). V lost 5 bases, J lost 6 bases, and 13 bases lay in between. This CDR3 region has 13 residues.

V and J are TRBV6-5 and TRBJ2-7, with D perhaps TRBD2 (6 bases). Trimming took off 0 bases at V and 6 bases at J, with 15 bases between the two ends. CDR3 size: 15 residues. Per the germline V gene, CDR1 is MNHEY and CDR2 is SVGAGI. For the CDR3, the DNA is TGTGCCAGCAGTTACTCGACCGGAGGGACCCGCGAGCAGTACTTC. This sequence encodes CASSYSTGGTREQYF.

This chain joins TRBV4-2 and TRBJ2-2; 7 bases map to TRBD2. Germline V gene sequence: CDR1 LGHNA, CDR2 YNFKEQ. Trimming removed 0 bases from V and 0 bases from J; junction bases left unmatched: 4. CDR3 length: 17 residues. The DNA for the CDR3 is TGTGCCAGCAGCCAAGATCTGGGGGGGGCGAACACCGGGGAGCTGTTTTTT. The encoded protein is CASSQDLGGANTGELFF.

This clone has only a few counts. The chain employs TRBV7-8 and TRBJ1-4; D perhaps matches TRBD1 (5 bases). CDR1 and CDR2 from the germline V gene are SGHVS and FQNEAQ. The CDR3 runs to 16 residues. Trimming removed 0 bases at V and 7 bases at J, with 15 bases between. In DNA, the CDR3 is TGTGCCAGCAGCTTAGCCCTAGGAGGGGAAAGTGAAAAACTGTTTTTT. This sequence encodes CASSLALGGESEKLFF.

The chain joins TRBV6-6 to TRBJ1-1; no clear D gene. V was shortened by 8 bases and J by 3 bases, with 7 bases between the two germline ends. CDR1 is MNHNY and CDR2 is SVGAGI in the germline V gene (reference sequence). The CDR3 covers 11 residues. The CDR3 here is CASSIDTEAFF. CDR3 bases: TGTGCCAGCTCCATAGACACTGAAGCTTTCTTT.

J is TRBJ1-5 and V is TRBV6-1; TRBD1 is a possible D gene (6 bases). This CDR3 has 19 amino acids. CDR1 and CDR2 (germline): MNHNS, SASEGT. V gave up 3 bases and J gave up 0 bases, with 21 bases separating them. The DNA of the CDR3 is TGTGCCAGCAGTGATATCGTTTTCGGGTTCAGGGGTAGCAATCAGCCCCAGCATTTT. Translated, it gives CASSDIVFGFRGSNQPQHF.

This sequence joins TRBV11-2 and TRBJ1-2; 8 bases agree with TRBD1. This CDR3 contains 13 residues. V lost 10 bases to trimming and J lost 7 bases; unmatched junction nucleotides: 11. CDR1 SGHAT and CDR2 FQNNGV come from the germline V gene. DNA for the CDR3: TGTGCCACCTTTGGACAGGGAGAGGTTGGCTACACCTTC. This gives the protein CATFGQGEVGYTF.

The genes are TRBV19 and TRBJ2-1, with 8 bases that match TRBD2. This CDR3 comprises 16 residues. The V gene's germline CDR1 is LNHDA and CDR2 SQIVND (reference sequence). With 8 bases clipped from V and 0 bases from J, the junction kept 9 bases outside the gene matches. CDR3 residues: CASGPLAGSSYNEQFF. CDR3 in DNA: TGTGCCAGTGGGCCTCTAGCGGGCAGCTCCTACAATGAGCAGTTCTTC.

The CDR3 nucleotides read TGTGCCAGCAGGCGGGGGACTGAAGCTTTCTTT. Translated, it gives CASRRGTEAFF. The rearrangement joins TRBV2 to TRBJ1-1, with D perhaps matching TRBD1 (5 bases). With 6 bases removed from V and 5 bases from J, the gap between germline ends came to 7 bases. From germline, CDR1 is SNHLY and CDR2 FYNNEI. The CDR3 extends over 11 amino acids.

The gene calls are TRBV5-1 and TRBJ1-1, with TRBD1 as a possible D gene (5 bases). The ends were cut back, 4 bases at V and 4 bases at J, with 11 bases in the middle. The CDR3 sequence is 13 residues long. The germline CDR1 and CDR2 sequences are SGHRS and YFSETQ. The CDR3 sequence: CASSTGGSTEAFF. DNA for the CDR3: TGCGCCAGCAGCACCGGGGGAAGCACTGAAGCTTTCTTT.

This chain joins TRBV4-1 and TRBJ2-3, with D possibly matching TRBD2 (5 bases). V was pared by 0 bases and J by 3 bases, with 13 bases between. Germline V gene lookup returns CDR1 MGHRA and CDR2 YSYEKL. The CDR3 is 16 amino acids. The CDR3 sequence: CASSQEGLPPTDTQYF. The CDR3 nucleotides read TGCGCCAGCAGCCAAGAAGGACTCCCCCCAACAGATACGCAGTATTTT.

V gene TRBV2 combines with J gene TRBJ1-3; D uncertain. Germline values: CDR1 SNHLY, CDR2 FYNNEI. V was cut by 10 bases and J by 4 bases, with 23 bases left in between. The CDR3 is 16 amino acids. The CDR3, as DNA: TGTGCCAACCAACCCCTAGGGAGGGATTCCGGAAACACCATATATTTT. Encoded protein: CANQPLGRDSGNTIYF.

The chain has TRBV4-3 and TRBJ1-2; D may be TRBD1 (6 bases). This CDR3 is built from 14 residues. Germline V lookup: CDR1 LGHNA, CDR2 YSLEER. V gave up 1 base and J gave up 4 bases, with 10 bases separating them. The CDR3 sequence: CASSQAWTAYGYTF. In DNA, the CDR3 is TGCGCCAGCAGCCAAGCTTGGACAGCCTATGGCTACACCTTC.

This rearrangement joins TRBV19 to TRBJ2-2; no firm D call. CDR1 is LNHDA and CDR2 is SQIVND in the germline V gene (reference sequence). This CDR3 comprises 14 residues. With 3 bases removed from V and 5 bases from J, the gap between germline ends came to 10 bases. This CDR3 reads CASSIPGWTGELFF. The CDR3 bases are TGTGCCAGTAGTATCCCCGGGTGGACCGGGGAGCTGTTTTTT.